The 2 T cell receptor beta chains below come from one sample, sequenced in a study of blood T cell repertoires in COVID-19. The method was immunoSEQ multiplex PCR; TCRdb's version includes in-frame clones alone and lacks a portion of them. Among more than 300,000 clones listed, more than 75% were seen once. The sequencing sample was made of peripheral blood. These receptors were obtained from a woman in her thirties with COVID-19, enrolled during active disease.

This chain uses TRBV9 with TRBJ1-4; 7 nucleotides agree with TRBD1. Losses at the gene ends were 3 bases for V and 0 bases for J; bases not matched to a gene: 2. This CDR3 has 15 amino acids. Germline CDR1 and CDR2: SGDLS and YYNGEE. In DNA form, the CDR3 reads TGTGCCAGCAGCGAAACAGGGGCAACTAATGAAAAACTGTTTTTT. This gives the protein CASSETGATNEKLFF.

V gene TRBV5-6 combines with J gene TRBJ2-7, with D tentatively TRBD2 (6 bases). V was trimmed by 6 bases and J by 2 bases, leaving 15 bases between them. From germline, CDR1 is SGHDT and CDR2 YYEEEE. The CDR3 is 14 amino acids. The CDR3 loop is CASTHRDFTYEQYF. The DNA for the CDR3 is TGTGCCAGCACCCATAGGGACTTCACCTACGAGCAGTACTTC.